Listed below are T cell receptor beta chains from one sample, sequenced in a study of Graves' ophthalmopathy and Graves' hyperthyroidism. TCRdb reprocessed the multiplex PCR reads with MiXCR, giving one entry per CDR3 protein. The sample lists approximately 380,000 distinct CDR3 sequences, around 21% occurring once. Sequences were obtained from peripheral blood. All receptors come from a woman younger than 30 with stable Graves' hyperthyroidism. CDR3s include the opening cysteine and the closing phenylalanine or tryptophan. A D gene is named only where the DNA matches it firmly. The size entry is marked missing in some rows and otherwise reads once, few, many or a size class.

TRBJ1-6 | 14 | NA | TRBV7-2 | NA | TGTGCCAGCAGCTTAGATCCGGGGAATTCACCCCTCCACTTT | CASSLDPGNSPLHF
TRBJ2-5 | 16 | TRBD2 | TRBV6-1 | many | TGTGCCAGCAGAGACCTACTAGCGGGGGGGCTGGAGACCCAGTACTTC | CASRDLLAGGLETQYF
TRBJ2-5 | 16 | TRBD1 | TRBV20-1 | many | TGCAGTGCTACCCCCTCGGACAGGGCGGCACCAGAGACCCAGTACTTC | CSATPSDRAAPETQYF
TRBJ2-6 | 19 | NA | TRBV6-2/TRBV6-3 | once | TGTGCCAGCAGCGGATTTGACAGGGAGGAAGTCTCTGGGGCCAACGTCCTGACTTTC | CASSGFDREEVSGANVLTF
TRBJ2-3 | 13 | NA | TRBV12-3/TRBV12-4 | NA | TGTGCCAGCACGACCGCAGAGACAGATACGCAGTATTTT | CASTTAETDTQYF
TRBJ1-5 | 11 | NA | TRBV12-3/TRBV12-4 | many | TGTGCCAGCAGTTTAGGTCAGCCCCAGCATTTT | CASSLGQPQHF
TRBJ1-2 | 14 | NA | TRBV7-2 | many | TGTGCCAGCAGCTTGGGACATCTAAACTATGGCTACACCTTC | CASSLGHLNYGYTF
TRBJ1-2 | 16 | NA | TRBV24-1 | many | TGTGCCACCAGTGATCCCAGGGCCGGACCGCGCTATGGCTACACCTTC | CATSDPRAGPRYGYTF
TRBJ2-7 | 12 | TRBD2 | TRBV20-1 | many | TGCAGCATCCCGAGCGGGGCTTACGAGCAGTACTTC | CSIPSGAYEQYF
TRBJ2-2 | 15 | TRBD2 | TRBV7-3 | many | TGTGCCAGCAGGGATGGGACTAGCGGGAGCCGGGAGCTGTTTTTT | CASRDGTSGSRELFF
TRBJ1-2 | 16 | NA | TRBV18 | many | TGTGCCAGCTCACCGGGGACCGGTCAGCTAGCTTATGGCTACACCTTC | CASSPGTGQLAYGYTF
TRBJ2-7 | 14 | NA | TRBV7-9 | many | TGTGCCAGCAGCTTAGCTTCTGGGCTGGACGAGCAGTACTTC | CASSLASGLDEQYF
TRBJ2-7 | 14 | TRBD2 | TRBV6-2/TRBV6-3 | many | TGTGCCAGCAGACGGACTAGCGGGACCTCCGAGCAGTACTTC | CASRRTSGTSEQYF
TRBJ1-1 | 13 | NA | TRBV6-5 | NA | TGTGCCAGCAGTTTCCGACAGCGCACTGAAGCTTTCTTT | CASSFRQRTEAFF
TRBJ1-6 | 16 | NA | TRBV6-5 | many | TGTGCCAGCAGTTACTCTCCGGGACGGAGAAATTCACCCCTCCACTTT | CASSYSPGRRNSPLHF
TRBJ2-7 | 18 | TRBD2 | TRBV28 | many | TGTGCCAGCAGCCTTCTCCCAATTAAAGCGGGAGACAACTACGAGCAGTACTTC | CASSLLPIKAGDNYEQYF
TRBJ1-1 | 13 | NA | TRBV5-6 | many | TGTGCCAGCAACTATAGAGGGGGCACTGAAGCTTTCTTT | CASNYRGGTEAFF
TRBJ2-5 | 16 | TRBD2 | TRBV7-2 | many | TGTGCCAGCGGCACCCTTCGTCTAGCGGGAGAAGAGACCCAGTACTTC | CASGTLRLAGEETQYF
TRBJ2-7 | 14 | NA | TRBV7-9 | many | TGTGCCAGCAGCTTAGGTCCAGGGATCTACGAGCAGTACTTC | CASSLGPGIYEQYF
TRBJ2-4 | 16 | TRBD1 | TRBV11-2 | few | TGTGCCAGCAGCGAGGGACAGGGCGTAGCCAAAAACATTCAGTACTTC | CASSEGQGVAKNIQYF
TRBJ2-7 | 15 | NA | TRBV7-2 | NA | TGTGCCAGCAGCACGGGCGGTGGAGGCTTGTACGAGCAGTACTTC | CASSTGGGGLYEQYF
TRBJ2-5 | 17 | NA | TRBV12-3/TRBV12-4 | many | TGTGCCAGCAGTCTAATTACAGGGTTAGGGTACCAAGAGACCCAGTACTTC | CASSLITGLGYQETQYF
TRBJ2-5 | 14 | NA | TRBV12-3/TRBV12-4 | few | TGTGCCAGCAGCAGGGGCCAGTCTCAAGAGACCCAGTACTTC | CASSRGQSQETQYF
TRBJ2-5 | 15 | TRBD1 | TRBV12-3/TRBV12-4 | many | TGTGCCAGCAATACCCGACAGGGGGGAGGAGAGACCCAGTACTTC | CASNTRQGGGETQYF
TRBJ2-5 | 15 | NA | TRBV12-3/TRBV12-4 | many | TGTGCCAGCACCTTAGTGGGGACTCCTCAAGAGACCCAGTACTTC | CASTLVGTPQETQYF
TRBJ1-6 | 15 | NA | TRBV27 | many | TGTGCCAGCAGTTTATCGCGGGGCCCAAACTCACCCCTCCACTTT | CASSLSRGPNSPLHF
TRBJ1-5 | 14 | TRBD1 | TRBV18 | many | TGTGCCAGCTCACGAAGGGACAGGGATCAGCCCCAGCATTTT | CASSRRDRDQPQHF
TRBJ1-2 | 11 | NA | TRBV6-1 | few | TGTGCCAGCAGGAGAGAGTACGGCTACACCTTC | CASRREYGYTF
TRBJ1-2 | 13 | TRBD1 | TRBV2 | NA | TGTGCCAGCAGTGACAGGGGGCGCGGTGGCTACACCTTC | CASSDRGRGGYTF
TRBJ2-2 | 14 | NA | TRBV20-1 | many | TGCAGTGGTGACAGAGGCGGGAACACCGGGGAGCTGTTTTTT | CSGDRGGNTGELFF
TRBJ1-2 | 10 | NA | TRBV9 | many | TGTGCCAGCAGCCCGGATGGCTACACCTTC | CASSPDGYTF
TRBJ2-2 | 16 | NA | TRBV11-2 | NA | TGTGCCAGCGGATTGAGGGGGGGCGCGAGGACCAGGGAGCTGTTTTTT | CASGLRGGARTRELFF
TRBJ2-7 | 14 | NA | TRBV28 | many | TGTGCCAGCAGTTTTGCGGCCAGGGCTTACGAGCAGTACTTC | CASSFAARAYEQYF
TRBJ2-5 | 14 | NA | TRBV29-1 | many | TGCAGCGTTGAAGATCGGGCAGGGGCGGAGACCCAGTACTTC | CSVEDRAGAETQYF
TRBJ2-7 | 16 | NA | TRBV12-3/TRBV12-4 | NA | TGTGCCAGCAGTTTTAGTTGGCAGGATAAGACCTACGAGCAGTACTTC | CASSFSWQDKTYEQYF
TRBJ2-7 | 14 | NA | TRBV28 | many | TGTGCCAGCAGTTCGCCCTCAGGGTACAACGAGCAGTACTTC | CASSSPSGYNEQYF
TRBJ2-5 | 15 | TRBD2 | TRBV2 | many | TGTGCCAGCAGTGAATCCCCTAGCGGACAAGAGACCCAGTACTTC | CASSESPSGQETQYF
TRBJ1-5 | 16 | NA | TRBV4-2 | many | TGTGCCAGCAGCCAATTCGGTAGTCCGAGCAATCAGCCCCAGCATTTT | CASSQFGSPSNQPQHF
TRBJ2-7 | 18 | TRBD1 | TRBV7-9 | many | TGTGCCAGCAGCTTCTCAACACACGACAGGGGGCCCCTCTACGAGCAGTACTTC | CASSFSTHDRGPLYEQYF
TRBJ1-1 | 14 | TRBD1 | TRBV30 | NA | TGTGCCTGGGAACAGGGGGCGATGGACACTGAAGCTTTCTTT | CAWEQGAMDTEAFF
TRBJ1-2 | 12 | NA | TRBV27 | few | TGTGCCAGCCGGGACCCCCGCTATGGCTACACCTTC | CASRDPRYGYTF
TRBJ2-7 | 14 | NA | TRBV7-3 | many | TGTGCCAGCAGCCGTGCATTAAGCTCCTACGAGCAGTACTTC | CASSRALSSYEQYF
TRBJ2-1 | 15 | NA | TRBV20-1 | NA | TGCAGTGCTCCCGATCCAGGATCCCCCTACAATGAGCAGTTCTTC | CSAPDPGSPYNEQFF
TRBJ2-7 | 20 | TRBD2 | TRBV25-1 | NA | TGTGCCAGCAGTGAACCACCCCAGCCCGGGACTAGCGGGAGCGAATACGAGCAGTACTTC | CASSEPPQPGTSGSEYEQYF
TRBJ2-2 | 13 | NA | TRBV7-3 | few | TGTGCCAGCAGCTTCAGGGAATCCGGGGAGCTGTTTTTT | CASSFRESGELFF
TRBJ1-2 | 13 | NA | TRBV29-1 | few | TGCAGCGTCGGGGGGGGGGAGTCGCCGGGCTACACCTTC | CSVGGGESPGYTF
TRBJ2-7 | 13 | NA | TRBV28 | many | TGTGCCACACGGGACGACGGAAGTTACGAGCAGTACTTC | CATRDDGSYEQYF
TRBJ2-7 | 13 | NA | TRBV28 | NA | TGTGCCAGCATAGGGCAGGGGGGTTACGAGCAGTACTTC | CASIGQGGYEQYF
TRBJ1-5 | 14 | NA | TRBV28 | NA | TGTGCCAGCAGTTCCTTTGGTGATAATCAGCCCCAGCATTTT | CASSSFGDNQPQHF
TRBJ1-1 | 15 | NA | TRBV7-9 | few | TGTGTCACCAGCGGTTCCGGTGGAGGGGGCACTGAAGCTTTCTTT | CVTSGSGGGGTEAFF
TRBJ2-5 | 16 | TRBD2 | TRBV6-2/TRBV6-3 | many | TGTGCCAGCAGTTCCCCCGGACTAGCGGGAGCTGAGACCCAGTACTTC | CASSSPGLAGAETQYF
TRBJ2-5 | 15 | TRBD2 | TRBV20-1 | many | TGCAGTGCTAGAGGACTAGCGGGAGAGTCAGAGACCCAGTACTTC | CSARGLAGESETQYF
TRBJ2-7 | 14 | NA | TRBV7-9 | NA | TGTGCCAGCAACCGACTTGGACAGACCTACGAGCAGTACTTC | CASNRLGQTYEQYF
TRBJ2-7 | 15 | TRBD2 | TRBV12-3/TRBV12-4 | many | TGTGCCAGCAGTTACGCTAGCGGGTTCGATCGGGGGCAGTACTTC | CASSYASGFDRGQYF
TRBJ1-1 | 17 | NA | TRBV27 | NA | TGTGCCAGCAGTTTTTTGGGGGTGGGTAGAAAGGACACTGAAGCTTTCTTT | CASSFLGVGRKDTEAFF